These T cell receptor beta chains were read from a single sample in a study of early stage breast cancer tumors. Data came from immunoSEQ multiplex PCR; TCRdb stores just in-frame clones and leaves some out. The data hold around 51,000 clones, with 78% observed a single time. The specimen was blood. These receptors came from a person aged 40 to 49 with breast cancer. Both conserved end residues are part of each CDR3. The D gene is left open where the match is weak. Clone sizes are given selectively: once, few, many, or a class where the clone is expanded.

size: few
J: TRBJ1-2
D: NA
V: TRBV10-3
DNA: TGTGCCATCAGTGGGACAGCTAACTATGGCTACACCTTC
CDR3: CAISGTANYGYTF

size: once
J: TRBJ2-4
D: NA
V: TRBV7-3
DNA: TGTGCCAGCAGCTTAACGGGATCAGCCAAAAACATTCAGTACTTC
CDR3: CASSLTGSAKNIQYF

size: NA
J: TRBJ1-5
D: NA
V: TRBV23-1
DNA: TGCGCCAGCAGTTTGCAGGGGCTAGGCAATCAGCCCCAGCATTTT
CDR3: CASSLQGLGNQPQHF

size: NA
J: TRBJ2-7
D: NA
V: TRBV21-1
DNA: TGTGCCAGCAGCAAAGGTAGTAGGCGAAGGGCCTACGAGCAGTACTTC
CDR3: CASSKGSRRRAYEQYF

size: NA
J: TRBJ2-1
D: NA
V: TRBV11-3
DNA: TGTGCCAGCAGCTTTGCGTCGGGGACTGAGCAGTTCTTC
CDR3: CASSFASGTEQFF

size: NA
J: TRBJ2-3
D: NA
V: TRBV13
DNA: TGTGCCAGCAGTCAACGAAACACAGATACGCAGTATTTT
CDR3: CASSQRNTDTQYF

size: NA
J: TRBJ1-4
D: TRBD1
V: TRBV6-5
DNA: TGTGCCAGCAGTTGGGGGACAGCTAATGAAAAACTGTTTTTT
CDR3: CASSWGTANEKLFF

size: NA
J: TRBJ2-7
D: NA
V: TRBV18
DNA: TGTGCCAGCTCACCCTCGGGGGGCGATACCTACGAGCAGTACTTC
CDR3: CASSPSGGDTYEQYF

size: once
J: TRBJ1-3
D: NA
V: TRBV10-3
DNA: TGTGCCATCAGTGATCGGGGATCCTATGGAAACACCATATATTTT
CDR3: CAISDRGSYGNTIYF

size: NA
J: TRBJ1-1
D: TRBD1
V: TRBV6-4
DNA: TGTGCCACCCCCAGTGGGACAGCGAACACTGAAGCTTTCTTT
CDR3: CATPSGTANTEAFF

size: NA
J: TRBJ2-5
D: TRBD2
V: TRBV4-1
DNA: TGCGCCAGCAGCCAATCCGGGACTAGCGGTGTTCAGGAGACCCAGTACTTC
CDR3: CASSQSGTSGVQETQYF

size: NA
J: TRBJ1-5
D: NA
V: TRBV2
DNA: TGTGCCAGCAGTCCGACTCGCGGAGGAAGCAATCAGCCCCAGCATTTT
CDR3: CASSPTRGGSNQPQHF

size: NA
J: TRBJ2-2
D: NA
V: TRBV4-2
DNA: TGTGCCAGCAGCCAAGACGGGGTCGCGGCGAACACCGGGGAGCTGTTTTTT
CDR3: CASSQDGVAANTGELFF

size: NA
J: TRBJ2-1
D: TRBD2
V: TRBV4-1
DNA: TGCGCCAGCAGCCCGGGACTAGCGGGAGACAATGAGCAGTTCTTC
CDR3: CASSPGLAGDNEQFF

size: NA
J: TRBJ1-3
D: NA
V: TRBV19
DNA: TGTGCCAGTACAAGAAACGGGGGCTCTGGAAACACCATATATTTT
CDR3: CASTRNGGSGNTIYF

size: NA
J: TRBJ1-4
D: TRBD1
V: TRBV5-6
DNA: TGTGCCAGCAGCTTTAACGGGCCAAGGGGGCGTGAAAAACTGTTTTTT
CDR3: CASSFNGPRGREKLFF

size: once
J: TRBJ2-2
D: NA
V: TRBV5-1
DNA: TGCGCCAGCAGCACAGGGGTAGCGGGAACCGGGGAGCTGTTTTTT
CDR3: CASSTGVAGTGELFF

size: NA
J: TRBJ2-7
D: NA
V: TRBV5-1
DNA: TGCGCCAGCACCAACGGTCTTTACGAGCAGTACTTC
CDR3: CASTNGLYEQYF

size: few
J: TRBJ1-2
D: NA
V: TRBV9
DNA: TGTGCCAGCAGCGTAGCCCCTCAGGGCGCTGATGGCTACACCTTC
CDR3: CASSVAPQGADGYTF

size: NA
J: TRBJ2-5
D: TRBD2
V: TRBV5-1
DNA: TGCGCCAGCAGCTTGGAAGGCGGGAGGGCGGAGACCCAGTACTTC
CDR3: CASSLEGGRAETQYF

size: NA
J: TRBJ2-7
D: NA
V: TRBV28
DNA: TGTGCCAGCACGGCGGGGGCCGGGTACGAGCAGTACTTC
CDR3: CASTAGAGYEQYF

size: NA
J: TRBJ2-2
D: TRBD1
V: TRBV10-3
DNA: TGTGCCATCATGGGACAGGGGAACACCGGGGAGCTGTTTTTT
CDR3: CAIMGQGNTGELFF

size: NA
J: TRBJ2-7
D: TRBD2
V: TRBV19
DNA: TGTGCCAGTAGCGGGGGGAGCTCCTACGAGCAGTACTTC
CDR3: CASSGGSSYEQYF

size: NA
J: TRBJ2-1
D: NA
V: TRBV4-2
DNA: TGTGCCAGCAGCCTTTCAGACACCATCTCTAGCAGAAATGAGCAGTTCTTC
CDR3: CASSLSDTISSRNEQFF

size: NA
J: TRBJ2-7
D: NA
V: TRBV27
DNA: TGTGCCAGCAGTTCGCTGGGCCTCCCGCAACGGGCGAGCGAGCAGTACTTC
CDR3: CASSSLGLPQRASEQYF

size: NA
J: TRBJ2-7
D: NA
V: TRBV7-9
DNA: TGTGCCAGCAGCCAACTAGTGGACGTAACCTACGAGCAGTACTTC
CDR3: CASSQLVDVTYEQYF

size: NA
J: TRBJ2-2
D: NA
V: TRBV11-3
DNA: TGTGCCAGCAGCTTAAGGCCGGCCGGGGAGCTGTTTTTT
CDR3: CASSLRPAGELFF

size: NA
J: TRBJ2-1
D: TRBD2
V: TRBV7-2
DNA: TGTGCCAGCAGCCCGGGACTAGTGGTAGATGAGCAGTTCTTC
CDR3: CASSPGLVVDEQFF

size: NA
J: TRBJ1-5
D: NA
V: TRBV7-2
DNA: TGTGCCAGCAGCCCTTACAATCAGCCCCAGCATTTT
CDR3: CASSPYNQPQHF

size: NA
J: TRBJ2-3
D: NA
V: TRBV30
DNA: TGTGCCTGGAGGCCGGGGGCGAGGACAGATACGCAGTATTTT
CDR3: CAWRPGARTDTQYF

size: NA
J: TRBJ1-2
D: NA
V: TRBV21-1
DNA: TGTGCCAGCAGCAACGGGACGGACCCTAACTATGGCTACACCTTC
CDR3: CASSNGTDPNYGYTF

size: once
J: TRBJ2-1
D: TRBD2
V: TRBV7-6
DNA: TGTGCCAGCAGCCTACTAGCGGGAGGGACTTCCTCCTACAATGAGCAGTTCTTC
CDR3: CASSLLAGGTSSYNEQFF

size: once
J: TRBJ2-3
D: NA
V: TRBV7-9
DNA: TGTGCCAGCAGCTTAAGCGGTTCCACAGATACGCAGTATTTT
CDR3: CASSLSGSTDTQYF

size: few
J: TRBJ2-7
D: TRBD2
V: TRBV5-1
DNA: TGCGCCAGCAGCTTGGGGGGACTAGCGGGACTTGGGGAGCAGTACTTC
CDR3: CASSLGGLAGLGEQYF

size: NA
J: TRBJ2-1
D: NA
V: TRBV7-2
DNA: TGTGCCAGCAGCTTAGTGGCTAGCGCTGCGTCCAATGAGCAGTTCTTC
CDR3: CASSLVASAASNEQFF

size: NA
J: TRBJ1-1
D: NA
V: TRBV11-3
DNA: TGTGCCAGCAGCTCCCGCCGGGACAAGAATAATGAAGCTTTCTTT
CDR3: CASSSRRDKNNEAFF

size: NA
J: TRBJ2-3
D: NA
V: TRBV10-1
DNA: TGCGCCAGCAGCGGGGCCACAGATACGCAGTATTTT
CDR3: CASSGATDTQYF

size: few
J: TRBJ1-5
D: NA
V: TRBV2
DNA: TGTGCCAGCGCGGGGGAAAATAATCAGCCCCAGCATTTT
CDR3: CASAGENNQPQHF

size: NA
J: TRBJ1-1
D: NA
V: TRBV30
DNA: TGTGCCTGGAGTCCCCTACAGAAAACAGCTTTCTTT
CDR3: CAWSPLQKTAFF

size: NA
J: TRBJ2-1
D: TRBD2
V: TRBV12-5
DNA: TGTGCTAGTAAGCTAGCGGGAGTGGGTCAGTTCTTC
CDR3: CASKLAGVGQFF

size: NA
J: TRBJ2-5
D: NA
V: TRBV5-8
DNA: TGTGCCAGCAGCTTGGGACAGCTCCAAGAGACCCAGTACTTC
CDR3: CASSLGQLQETQYF